The entry below gives a single T cell receptor (beta chain) sequence along with its context. Other DNA sequences in the same sample also yield this CDR3. Germline values: CDR1 KGHSH, CDR2 LQKENI. Trimming took 3 bases from V and 5 from J; bases not matched to a gene: 1. CDR3 size: 13 residues. Original methodology: How many nucleated cells were present was estimated from reference gene primer amplification. The assay was immunoSEQ multiplex PCR, and TCRdb's table has in-frame clones only and misses some. From that table come the V and J calls and clone size; the DNA was used to work out D and trimming. This repertoire shows roughly 380,000 clones, roughly 90% found once; its top ten account for roughly 1.6%. This specimen comes from a study of blood T cell repertoires in COVID-19. Study-level information: Sites in the United States, Italy and Spain provided acute and convalescent COVID-19 samples. T cells, B-cell-depleted T cells, or PBMCs provided the cDNA or gDNA that served as material.

The Seattle patients joined while their infection was active and were tracked longitudinally afterward. The sample comprised peripheral blood. The clonotype originates from a woman in her 40s with COVID-19, enrolled during active disease. The chain uses TRBV18 and TRBJ1-2; 9 nucleotides agree with TRBD1. In DNA form, the CDR3 reads TGTGCCAGCTCACCCGGACAGGGGTATGGCTACACCTTC. This sequence encodes CASSPGQGYGYTF.